Listed here is a single T cell receptor (beta chain). The antigen is undetermined. V was shortened by 2 bases and J by 5 bases, with 17 bases between the two germline ends. Germline loops: CDR1 SGHRS, CDR2 YFSETQ. CDR3 size: 15 residues. Recipients boosted at about 4 weeks or about 12 weeks are pooled. Clones were sequenced by immunoSEQ multiplex PCR, and TCRdb holds only the in-frame ones, with some missing. This sample has 100,000 to 140,000 clones, with 92% found just once. These data come from a study of T cell responses to AZD1222 COVID-19 vaccine. Study observations and caveats: Two AZD1222 administrations were followed by greater Spike-specific TCR breadth and depth. Just a handful of people given AZD1222 tested seropositive at baseline. Sampling captured repertoires only after the peak T cell response.

The sequence came from an adult who received the AZD1222 COVID-19 vaccine. Source: peripheral blood, taken 28 days after the second AZD1222 dose. The chain joins TRBV5-1 to TRBJ2-7; maybe TRBD1 (6 bases). CDR3 nucleotides: TGCGCCAGCAGCTTTAACAGGGCGGGTGTTGACGAGCAGTACTTC. Its protein product is CASSFNRAGVDEQYF.